These T cell receptor beta chains were read from a single sample in a study of molecular identifiers for immune sequencing clone quantification. TCRdb reprocessed the PCR reads via MiXCR and lists one record per CDR3 protein. This sample has tens of thousands of distinct CDR3 sequences; 24% occur once, and the top ten carry around 0.97%. The sample consisted of naive CD8+ T cells from blood, with Jurkat cell RNA spiked in. The receptors stem from a human donor in good health. Some libraries in this study had Jurkat cell RNA spiked in. Each CDR3 is given with its conserved first and last residue. D genes are given only for firm matches. Expanded clones get a size class; other rows say once, few or many, or leave the size out.

TRBD1	few	TRBJ1-2	TRBV6-5	TGTGCCAGCAGTACCGGACAGGAAAACGACTACACCTTC	CASSTGQENDYTF
.	many	TRBJ2-1	TRBV20-1	TGCAGTGCTTTGACAGACAGACCCGCCAATGAGCAGTTCTTC	CSALTDRPANEQFF
.	.	TRBJ1-5	TRBV4-3	TGCGCCAGCAGCCAAGATCGAATCTCTAGCAATCAGCCCCAGCATTTT	CASSQDRISSNQPQHF
.	many	TRBJ2-3	TRBV29-1	TGCAGCGTTGAGGACCTGGTTTTAACGCAGTATTTT	CSVEDLVLTQYF
.	.	TRBJ1-2	TRBV20-1	TGCAGTACTAGGGAGGGAGGGTTTGGTGGCTATGGTTACACCTTC	CSTREGGFGGYGYTF
.	many	TRBJ1-1	TRBV27	TGTGCCAGCAGTCGCTTCAACCCTGGGACTGAAGCTTTCTTT	CASSRFNPGTEAFF
TRBD2	.	TRBJ2-1	TRBV7-9	TGTGCCAGCAGCTCGTCTAGCGGGGCCTTCAATGAGCAGTTCTTC	CASSSSSGAFNEQFF
TRBD1	.	TRBJ2-2	TRBV11-3	TGTGCCAGCAGCTGGCCCCGGAGGTCAGGGGGCACCGGGGAGCTGTTTTTT	CASSWPRRSGGTGELFF
TRBD2	.	TRBJ2-5	TRBV28	TGTGCCAGCAGTTTCGTGGGACTAGCGGGACAAGAGACCCAGTACTTC	CASSFVGLAGQETQYF
.	once	TRBJ2-7	TRBV7-3	TGTGCCAGCAGCCCCGTGTGGACTTGCTACGAGCAGTACTTC	CASSPVWTCYEQYF
TRBD2	many	TRBJ2-2	TRBV20-1	TGCAGTGCGAGCGGTCAACTAGCGGGAGGGTACCCCGGGGAGCTGTTTTTT	CSASGQLAGGYPGELFF
.	.	TRBJ2-5	TRBV20-1	TGCAGTGCTAGAGATCTTGCGACGGTATTAGAGGAGCCCCAGTACTTC	CSARDLATVLEEPQYF
.	many	TRBJ2-5	TRBV28	TGTGCCAGCAGTTTCTGGGGGCGGGAGACCCAGTACTTC	CASSFWGRETQYF
TRBD1	many	TRBJ1-1	TRBV19	TGTGCCAGTAGTATGGGGACAGCGCTCATGAACACTGAAGCTTTCTTT	CASSMGTALMNTEAFF
TRBD1	many	TRBJ1-2	TRBV20-1	TGCAGTGCTACGGACAGGGGGCCCGGCTACACCTTC	CSATDRGPGYTF
.	many	TRBJ1-6	TRBV4-3	TGCGCCAGCAGCCAAGAGGGGGCCGGGACCCATAATTCACCCCTCCACTTT	CASSQEGAGTHNSPLHF
.	many	TRBJ1-4	TRBV4-1	TGCGCCAGCAGCCAGTCCTTTCCGACAGCAACTAATGAAAAACTGTTTTTT	CASSQSFPTATNEKLFF
TRBD2	few	TRBJ2-7	TRBV3-1	TGTGCCAGCAGCCAGGTAGCGGGAAGGCCCTACGAGCAGTACTTC	CASSQVAGRPYEQYF
.	.	TRBJ1-1	TRBV4-1	TGCGCCAGCCGCCAAGATGGCAGCCGGAACACTGGCGCTTTCTTT	CASRQDGSRNTGAFF
TRBD2	many	TRBJ2-3	TRBV9	TGTGCCAGCAGCACCGGGGGGGGCACAGATACGCAGTATTTT	CASSTGGGTDTQYF
.	many	TRBJ2-7	TRBV20-1	TGCAGTGCTAGACCTTCAAGCTACTACGAGCAGTACTTC	CSARPSSYYEQYF
.	many	TRBJ2-7	TRBV10-3	TGTGCCATCAGTGAGTCGATACGGCCCAGGGGAGGCGAGCAGTACTTC	CAISESIRPRGGEQYF
TRBD2	many	TRBJ2-3	TRBV18	TGTGCCAGCCGGGGAACTAGCGGAGGCACAGATACGCAGTATTTT	CASRGTSGGTDTQYF
TRBD2	many	TRBJ2-3	TRBV11-3	TGTGCCAGCAGCACACGGACTAGCGGGTTCGCAGATACGCAGTATTTT	CASSTRTSGFADTQYF
TRBD2	many	TRBJ2-7	TRBV11-2	TGTGCCAGCAGCCCGGGAGTCGGGGGGTTAGGGAAGTACTTATACGAGCAGTACTTC	CASSPGVGGLGKYLYEQYF
.	.	TRBJ2-7	TRBV28	TGTGCCCGCCGGGACGTGGGGGCGCAGTACTTC	CARRDVGAQYF
TRBD2	.	TRBJ2-1	TRBV6-6	TGTGCCAGCAGTTACGGGACTAGCGGGGGGTATGAGCAGTTCTTC	CASSYGTSGGYEQFF
.	.	TRBJ2-7	TRBV30	TGTGCCTGGGACCTGGGGGTATCGGTGGACGAGCAGTACTTC	CAWDLGVSVDEQYF
.	.	TRBJ1-1	TRBV4-3	TGCGCCAGCAGCCAAGATTCGGCGTCAGGGCGAACTGAAGCTTTCTTT	CASSQDSASGRTEAFF
.	.	TRBJ2-5	TRBV11-2	TGTGCCAGCAGCTTTTCCGAAAACGGGGCACAAGAGACCCAGTACTTC	CASSFSENGAQETQYF
.	many	TRBJ2-3	TRBV5-6	TGTGCCAGCAGCTTCGGGACTAGCACAGATACGCAGTATTTT	CASSFGTSTDTQYF
TRBD1	many	TRBJ2-3	TRBV7-9	TGTGCCAGCAGCCCCAGACAGGGGGATACGCAGTATTTT	CASSPRQGDTQYF
.	many	TRBJ2-7	TRBV4-3	TGCGCCAGCAGCCAAGACGGGGCAGGACCCTACGAGCAGTACTTC	CASSQDGAGPYEQYF
TRBD1	many	TRBJ2-6	TRBV12-3/TRBV12-4	TGTGCCAGCAGTTCGAACACAGGGGGCTCAGGGGCCAACGTCCTGACTTTC	CASSSNTGGSGANVLTF
.	many	TRBJ2-1	TRBV20-1	TGCAGTGCTAAGTGGGGCAATGAGCAGTTCTTC	CSAKWGNEQFF
.	many	TRBJ1-1	TRBV4-2	TGTGCCAGCAGCCAAGATTTTAGCGGCGGCACTGAAGCTTTCTTT	CASSQDFSGGTEAFF
.	many	TRBJ1-4	TRBV7-9	TGTGCCAGCAGCCGGGTGGGGGAGGAAAAACTGTTTTTT	CASSRVGEEKLFF
.	few	TRBJ1-5	TRBV27	TGTGCCAGCAGTTTAGGGGTAAATCAGCCCCAGCATTTT	CASSLGVNQPQHF
.	.	TRBJ2-3	TRBV10-3	TGTGCCATAAGGGCCAGGGCCCCGGCTCCGCCGTATTTT	CAIRARAPAPPYF
.	.	TRBJ2-5	TRBV7-6	TGTGCCAGCAGCTTTGAAACCGGCGGCGAGACCCAGTACTTC	CASSFETGGETQYF
.	many	TRBJ2-3	TRBV29-1	TGCAGCGTTGAAGTGGGCGCGGTAGATACGCAGTATTTT	CSVEVGAVDTQYF
.	.	TRBJ2-1	TRBV30	TGTGCCTGGAGCCCAGGAGGCGATGAGCAGTTCTTC	CAWSPGGDEQFF
TRBD2	many	TRBJ2-5	TRBV20-1	TGCAGTGCTAGGGCGGGACTAGTGATGGAGACCCAGTACTTC	CSARAGLVMETQYF
TRBD1	many	TRBJ2-3	TRBV28	TGTGCCAGCAGTTTCGGACAGGGAGACACAGATACGCAGTATTTT	CASSFGQGDTDTQYF
TRBD2	many	TRBJ2-5	TRBV4-2	TGTGCCAGCAGCCAAGAACTAGCGGGAGTGGAAGAGACCCAGTACTTC	CASSQELAGVEETQYF
.	many	TRBJ2-3	TRBV2	TGTGCCAGCAGGACGCTCACAGATACGCAGTATTTT	CASRTLTDTQYF
.	many	TRBJ2-7	TRBV13	TGTGCCAGCAGCTTAGCATGGGGCGATTACGAGCAGTACTTC	CASSLAWGDYEQYF
.	many	TRBJ2-5	TRBV7-9	TGTGCCAGCAGCCCCCCGGGCGCTATACAAGAGACCCAGTACTTC	CASSPPGAIQETQYF
.	many	TRBJ1-1	TRBV4-1	TGCGCCAGCAGCCAAGTTGGTGGCACTGAAGCTTTCTTT	CASSQVGGTEAFF
TRBD1	many	TRBJ1-2	TRBV10-3	TGTGCCATCAGTGAGGCGGGACAGGGGCCCCTCTATGGCTACACCTTC	CAISEAGQGPLYGYTF
.	many	TRBJ1-1	TRBV11-1	TGTGCCAGCAGCTTAGCAGAGGGAGGCACTGAAGCTTTCTTT	CASSLAEGGTEAFF
.	.	TRBJ1-1	TRBV5-6	TGTGCCAGCAGCTTAGGGACGGCTGCCCCAGGACTCACTGAAGCTTTCTTT	CASSLGTAAPGLTEAFF
.	many	TRBJ2-5	TRBV13	TGTGCCAGCAGCTTATTCTCTTATATTTCTGAGGAGGGAGAGACCCAGTACTTC	CASSLFSYISEEGETQYF
.	many	TRBJ1-1	TRBV19	TGTGCCAGTAGTATGGCGGCAGGGTCGAACACTGAAGCTTTCTTT	CASSMAAGSNTEAFF